The entry that follows covers one T cell receptor beta chain sequence. This sample was taken from a study of OX40 agonist ivuxolimab in advanced cancers. Study context: In three patients, partial responses were observed, one with hepatocellular carcinoma and two with cutaneous melanoma.

Germline CDR1 LNHNV, CDR2 YYDKDF (reference sequence). V shed 1 base and J shed 4 bases, with 14 bases lying between them. The CDR3 has 15 amino acids. The table came from immunoSEQ multiplex PCR; TCRdb's copy has only in-frame clones and leaves some out. This repertoire shows tens of thousands of clones, 80% to 90% found once; its top ten account for nearly 7.5%. The sample here was CD4+ or CD8+ T cells sorted from blood, taken in a trial of the OX40 agonist ivuxolimab. This clonotype was sampled from an adult with an advanced solid tumor such as melanoma, head and neck, liver or kidney cancer. The chain couples TRBV15 to TRBJ2-7; tentative D call: TRBD2 (5 bases). For the CDR3, the DNA is TGTGCCACCAGCAGAGTTCAGGAGGCGGCATACGAGCAGTACTTC. Amino acids: CATSRVQEAAYEQYF.